This T cell receptor (beta chain) was captured by sequencing in a study of blood T cell repertoires in COVID-19. It was during active infection that Seattle patients were enrolled and then longitudinally followed. Losses at the gene ends were 2 bases for V and 1 base for J; bases not matched to a gene: 6. CDR3 length: 18 amino acids. Looked up from germline, CDR1 is SEHNR and CDR2 is FQNEAQ (reference sequence). The method was immunoSEQ multiplex PCR; TCRdb's version includes in-frame clones alone and lacks a portion of them. Of about 94,000 clones in the sample, roughly 70% were seen once. The chain carries TRBV7-9 and TRBJ2-3, with 13 bases fitting TRBD2. The TCR sequence derives from a man in his 70s with COVID-19, enrolled during active disease. The sequenced sample consisted of peripheral blood. CDR3 amino acids: CASSLQGTSGMGTDTQYF. DNA of the CDR3: TGTGCCAGCAGCTTACAAGGGACTAGCGGGATGGGCACAGATACGCAGTATTTT. Filled out from reference TRBV7-9 and TRBJ2-3, the complete variable domain reads DTGVSQNPRHKITKRGQNVTFRCDPISEHNRLYWYRQTLGQGPEFLTYFQNEAQLEKSRLLSDRFSAERPKGSFSTLEIQRTEQGDSAMYLCASSLQGTSGMGTDTQYFGPGTRLTVL.